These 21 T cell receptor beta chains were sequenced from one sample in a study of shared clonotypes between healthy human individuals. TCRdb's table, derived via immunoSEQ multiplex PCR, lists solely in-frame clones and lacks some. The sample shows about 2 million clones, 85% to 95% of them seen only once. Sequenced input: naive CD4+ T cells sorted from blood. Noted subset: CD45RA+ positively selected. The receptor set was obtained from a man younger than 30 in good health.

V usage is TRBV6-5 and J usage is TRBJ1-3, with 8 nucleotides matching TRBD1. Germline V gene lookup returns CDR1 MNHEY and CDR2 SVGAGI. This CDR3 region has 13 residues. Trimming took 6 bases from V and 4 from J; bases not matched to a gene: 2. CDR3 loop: CASRRTGGNTIYF. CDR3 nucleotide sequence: TGTGCCAGCAGGCGGACAGGGGGAAACACCATATATTTT.

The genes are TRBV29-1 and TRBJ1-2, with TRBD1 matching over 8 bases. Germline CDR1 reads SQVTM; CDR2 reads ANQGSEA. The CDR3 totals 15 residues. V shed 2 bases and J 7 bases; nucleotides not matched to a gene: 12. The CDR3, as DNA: TGCAGCGTTGAAAGGACAGGGTGGTACGAGGGTGGCTACACCTTC. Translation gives CSVERTGWYEGGYTF.

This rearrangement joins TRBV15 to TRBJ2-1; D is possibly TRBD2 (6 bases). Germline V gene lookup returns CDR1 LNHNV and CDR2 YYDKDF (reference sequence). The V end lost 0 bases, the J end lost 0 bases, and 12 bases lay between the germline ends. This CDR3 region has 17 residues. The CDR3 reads CATSRDLSGSSYNEQFF. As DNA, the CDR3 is TGTGCCACCAGCAGAGATCTATCCGGGAGCTCCTACAATGAGCAGTTCTTC.

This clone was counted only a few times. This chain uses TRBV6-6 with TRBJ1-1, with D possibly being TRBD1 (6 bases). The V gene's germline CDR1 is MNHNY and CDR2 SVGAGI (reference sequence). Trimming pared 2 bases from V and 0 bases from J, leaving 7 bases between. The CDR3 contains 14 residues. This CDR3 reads CASSYGQMNTEAFF. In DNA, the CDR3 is TGTGCCAGCAGTTACGGACAGATGAACACTGAAGCTTTCTTT.

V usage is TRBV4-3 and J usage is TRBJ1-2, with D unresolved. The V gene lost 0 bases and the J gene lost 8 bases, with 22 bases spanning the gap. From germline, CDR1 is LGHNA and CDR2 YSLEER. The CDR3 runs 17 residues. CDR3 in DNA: TGCGCCAGCAGCCAAGACCCCCTCGAGGGCATCTATGCAGGCTACACCTTC. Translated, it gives CASSQDPLEGIYAGYTF.

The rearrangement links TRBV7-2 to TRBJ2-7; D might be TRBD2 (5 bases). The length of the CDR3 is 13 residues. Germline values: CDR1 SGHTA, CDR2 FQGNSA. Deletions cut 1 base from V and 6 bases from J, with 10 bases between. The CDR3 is CASSLGAEGEQYF. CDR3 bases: TGTGCCAGCAGCTTAGGGGCAGAGGGCGAGCAGTACTTC.

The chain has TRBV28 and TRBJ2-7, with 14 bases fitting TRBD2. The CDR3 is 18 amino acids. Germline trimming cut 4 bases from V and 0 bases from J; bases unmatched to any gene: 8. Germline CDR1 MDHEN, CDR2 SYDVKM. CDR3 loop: CASSSTGLAGESSYEQYF. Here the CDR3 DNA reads TGTGCCAGCAGTTCGACGGGACTAGCGGGGGAAAGCTCCTACGAGCAGTACTTC.

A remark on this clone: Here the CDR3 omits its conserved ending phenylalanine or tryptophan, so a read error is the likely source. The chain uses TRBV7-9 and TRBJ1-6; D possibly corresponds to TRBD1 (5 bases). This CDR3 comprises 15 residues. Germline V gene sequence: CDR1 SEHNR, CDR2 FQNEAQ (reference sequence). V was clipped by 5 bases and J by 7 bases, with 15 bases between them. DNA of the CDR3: TGTGCCAGCAGCCCTGGGGGGGGATACAATTCACCCCTCCACTTG. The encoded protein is CASSPGGGYNSPLHL.

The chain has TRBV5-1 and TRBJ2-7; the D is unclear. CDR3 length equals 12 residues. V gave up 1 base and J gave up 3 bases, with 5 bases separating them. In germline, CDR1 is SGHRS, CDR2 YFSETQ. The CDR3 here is CASSLPGYEQYF. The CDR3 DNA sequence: TGCGCCAGCAGCTTGCCAGGCTACGAGCAGTACTTC.

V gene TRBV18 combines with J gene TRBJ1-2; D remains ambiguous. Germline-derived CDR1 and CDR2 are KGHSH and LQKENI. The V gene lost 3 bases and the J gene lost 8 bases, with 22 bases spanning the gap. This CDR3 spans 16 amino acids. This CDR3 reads CASSPGREGRSEGYTF. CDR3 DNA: TGTGCCAGCTCACCGGGAAGGGAAGGGCGGAGTGAGGGCTACACCTTC.

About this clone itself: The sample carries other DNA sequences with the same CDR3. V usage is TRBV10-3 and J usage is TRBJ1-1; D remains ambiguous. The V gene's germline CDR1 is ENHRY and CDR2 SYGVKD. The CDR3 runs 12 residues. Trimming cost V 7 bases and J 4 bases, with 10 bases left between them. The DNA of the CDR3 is TGTGCCATCACCGGATCTGGCACTGAAGCTTTCTTT. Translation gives CAITGSGTEAFF.

As DNA, the CDR3 is TGTGCCAGCAGCCACAGGCCGTTGTTCTCAGATACGCAGTATTTT. This encodes CASSHRPLFSDTQYF. The J gene is TRBJ2-3, the V gene TRBV7-2; perhaps TRBD1 as D (5 bases). V lost 5 bases to trimming and J lost 4 bases, with 16 bases between them. From germline, CDR1 is SGHTA and CDR2 FQGNSA. The CDR3 consists of 15 residues.

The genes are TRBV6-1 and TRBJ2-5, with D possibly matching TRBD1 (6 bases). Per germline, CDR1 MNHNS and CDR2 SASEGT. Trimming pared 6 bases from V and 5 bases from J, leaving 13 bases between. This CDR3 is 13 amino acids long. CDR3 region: CASRRGYGETQYF. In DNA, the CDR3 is TGTGCCAGCAGAAGGGGGTACGGCGAGACCCAGTACTTC.

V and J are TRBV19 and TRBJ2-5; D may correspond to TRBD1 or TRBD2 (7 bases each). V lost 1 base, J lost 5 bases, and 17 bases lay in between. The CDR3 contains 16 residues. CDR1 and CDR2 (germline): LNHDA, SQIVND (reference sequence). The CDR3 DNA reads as TGTGCCAGTAGTATAGCGACAGGGAGGGTACTTGAGACCCAGTACTTC. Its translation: CASSIATGRVLETQYF.

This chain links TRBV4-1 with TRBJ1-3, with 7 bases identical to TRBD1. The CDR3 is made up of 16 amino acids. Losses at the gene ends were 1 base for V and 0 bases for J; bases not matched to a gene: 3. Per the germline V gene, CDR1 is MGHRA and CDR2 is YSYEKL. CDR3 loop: CASSQGGQSSGNTIYF. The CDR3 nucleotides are TGCGCCAGCAGCCAAGGGGGACAGTCCTCTGGAAACACCATATATTTT.

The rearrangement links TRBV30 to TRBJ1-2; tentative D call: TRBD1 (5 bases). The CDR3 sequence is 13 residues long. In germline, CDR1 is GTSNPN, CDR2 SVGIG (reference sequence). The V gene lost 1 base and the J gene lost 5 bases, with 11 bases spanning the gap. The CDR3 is CAWSGQGFYGYTF. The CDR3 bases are TGTGCCTGGAGTGGGCAGGGATTTTATGGCTACACCTTC.

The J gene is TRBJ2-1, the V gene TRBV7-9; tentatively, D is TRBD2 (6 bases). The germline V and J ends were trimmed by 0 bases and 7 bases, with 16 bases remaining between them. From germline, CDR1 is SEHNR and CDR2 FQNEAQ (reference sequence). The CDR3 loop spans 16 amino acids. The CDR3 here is CASSLAWRGSVNEQFF. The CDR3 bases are TGTGCCAGCAGCTTAGCTTGGCGGGGTAGTGTTAATGAGCAGTTCTTC.

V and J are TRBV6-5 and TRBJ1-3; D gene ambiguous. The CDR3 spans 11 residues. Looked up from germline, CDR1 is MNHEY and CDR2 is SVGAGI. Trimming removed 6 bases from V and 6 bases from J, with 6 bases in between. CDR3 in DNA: TGTGCCAGCAGCAATTCAAACACCATATATTTT. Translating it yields CASSNSNTIYF.

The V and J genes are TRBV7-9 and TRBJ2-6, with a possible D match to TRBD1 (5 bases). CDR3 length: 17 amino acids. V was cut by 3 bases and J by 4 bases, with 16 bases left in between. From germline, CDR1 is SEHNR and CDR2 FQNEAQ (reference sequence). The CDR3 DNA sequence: TGTGCCAGCAGCTTGGGGCACCTTCCCGGAGGGGCCAACGTCCTGACTTTC. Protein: CASSLGHLPGGANVLTF.

The CDR3 region has the DNA TGTGCCAGCTCACCCGGGACAGCCAACGAGCAGTACTTC. Translating it yields CASSPGTANEQYF. The V call is TRBV18, the J call TRBJ2-7; 7 nucleotides line up with TRBD1. The CDR3 contains 13 residues. The germline V gene encodes CDR1 KGHSH and CDR2 LQKENI. V shed 3 bases and J 5 bases; nucleotides not matched to a gene: 4.

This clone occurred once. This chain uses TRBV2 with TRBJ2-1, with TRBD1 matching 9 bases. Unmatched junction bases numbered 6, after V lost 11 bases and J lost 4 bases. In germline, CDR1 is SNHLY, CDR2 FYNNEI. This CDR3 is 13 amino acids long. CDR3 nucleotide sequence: TGTGCCCAAGACAGGGGGTTATACAATGAGCAGTTCTTC. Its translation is CAQDRGLYNEQFF.